The sample holds a few counts of the clone carrying this T cell receptor (beta chain). The CDR3 runs to 10 residues. The germline V and J ends were trimmed by 3 bases and 11 bases, with 7 bases remaining between them. Germline V gives CDR1 SGHVS, CDR2 FNYEAQ. The source of the sample is a study of blood T cell repertoires in COVID-19. Study overall: The United States, Italy and Spain were the sources of the acute and convalescent COVID-19 samples. T cells, B-cell-depleted T cells, or PBMCs provided the cDNA or gDNA that served as material.

Method: immunoSEQ multiplex PCR; TCRdb's copy keeps in-frame clones and lacks some. The sample includes approximately 84,000 clones, roughly 79% seen only once; the top ten take approximately 15%. The source of this sequence is a human donor in a cohort sampled during active COVID-19. Sequencing was performed on peripheral blood. The chain couples TRBV7-6 to TRBJ2-5; the D is unclear. The CDR3 DNA is TGTGCCAGCAGCTTGGTGCGACAGTACTTC. Amino acid sequence: CASSLVRQYF.